One T cell receptor (beta chain) is described in this entry. The antigen it recognizes is unknown. Qualities for individual bases were not recorded, and no much larger clone is one base off. The CDR3 starts with the cysteine, ends with the phenylalanine, and has 15 residues. Only the CDR3 DNA stays, 45 bases, in frame from base 1. The V end loses 5 bases and the J end loses 7 bases, and a stretch of 18 bases separates them. The germline V gene (reference sequence) supplies CDR1 SSHAT and CDR2 FNYEAQ. The sample originates from a study of identical twins (dated by TCRdb to between 2015 and 2016). In the study overall: The study deep-sequenced TCR alpha and beta repertoires from monozygotic twins, unrelated adults of various ages and cord blood to test whether fetal clonotypes persist. Replicate twin experiments were performed at different times using different library preparation protocols to rule out contamination. The paper's findings and limits, for the study overall: Out-of-frame TCR alpha sharing in monozygotic twins was systematically underestimated by recombination models, whereas sharing between unrelated individuals was in agreement with the recombination models. Compared with coincidental sharing between unrelated individuals, out-of-frame TCR alpha sequences shared between twins had an excess of sequences with low generation probability. Fewer insertions were carried by abundant cord blood beta clonotypes, a similar but weaker trend appeared in young adult naive repertoires, and no such trend appeared in memory repertoires. Zero-insertion analyses could be partly confounded by invariant T cells such as MAIT and iNKT, although diverse VJ usage argued against such confounding for most clonotypes. Excess twin sharing in beta out-of-frame sequences was weaker because fewer shared sequences lowered the signal-to-noise ratio. Because the same donors could not be followed over many years, the conclusions relied on cross-sectional statistical analysis.

Every donor in the study was a healthy Caucasian. The twin cohort comprised three pairs of female monozygotic twins, all aged roughly 18 to 30 years. Peripheral blood mononuclear cells were used as the source from which RNA for TCR libraries was isolated. Library creation used 5' RACE. Data came from an Illumina HiSeq 2000. Template switching added a universal primer binding site, and the final cDNA carried a unique molecular identifier that allowed TCR cDNA molecules to be counted accurately. First-strand cDNA for TCR alpha and beta chains was synthesized from specific primers in the conserved constant-segment region. Each cDNA library was double barcoded, with a SMART-Mk sample barcode plus Illumina barcodes, to control for contamination. TruSeq adapter sequences and Illumina sample barcodes were added in two successive PCR steps. Sequencing of the TCR alpha and beta cDNA libraries was done on the Illumina HiSeq platform using custom primers. In the original analysis: Unique molecular identifiers were extracted from raw reads with MiGEC, and CDR3 positions were determined with MiXCR. For each individual, recombination models were inferred using an EM algorithm with the repgenHMM and IGoR tools. The tcR package in R was used for shared clonotype analysis, with sharing normalized by the product of cloneset sizes. To study raw recombination without the effects of thymic and clonal selection, out-of-frame nonproductive sequences were analyzed. The public reads were quality trimmed at Q25 with fastp and then assembled into clones with MiXCR by TCRdb, keeping productive beta chains. When rows share a CDR3 protein, they turn into one entry using the most common DNA and genes. These V and J calls originate from TCRdb's pipeline instead of the authors' own analysis. The sample table records some 630,000 distinct CDR3 sequences; about 7% of these occur just once. The ten largest clones add up to about 1.6% of the sample.

Another study also made use of these data, one on yellow fever vaccine responses in identical twins. That second publication adds: According to the authors, the vaccine-induced T cell response in identical twins seemed to be partly convergent and partly specific to each individual. Focusing on identical twins, the study followed the T cell clones that responded to the vaccine, and did so with precision.

The rearrangement combines TRBV7-7 with TRBJ2-1; the D gene is possibly TRBD1, with 7 bases matching. This TCR derives from a woman between 18 and 29 years old in good health. What was sequenced was PBMCs. This receptor carries the CDR3 CASSKDGGGLNEQFF. The nucleotides read TGTGCCAGCAGCAAAGATGGAGGGGGCCTGAATGAGCAGTTCTTC.